This TCR beta chain stems from a study of shared T cell receptors in the human thymus. CDR1 and CDR2 from the germline V gene are LGHNA and YNFKEQ. The CDR3 sequence is 20 residues long. The V end lost 4 bases, the J end lost 0 bases, and 27 bases lay between the germline ends. This clone has only a few counts. Clones were read by immunoSEQ multiplex PCR, and TCRdb kept only the in-frame ones, dropping some. The repertoire holds roughly 710,000 clones, roughly 85% seen once, with around 0.0094% in the top ten. These data were also reused for a study on human thymus T cells.

Source material: thymocytes. The receptor was isolated from a girl under three years old with a congenital heart defect. The V call is TRBV4-2, the J call TRBJ1-1; D may be TRBD1 (6 bases). The chain's CDR3 is CASSLLKGGGVSVMNTEAFF. Written as DNA, the CDR3 is TGTGCCAGCAGCCTCTTAAAGGGGGGGGGCGTAAGCGTGATGAACACTGAAGCTTTCTTT.